These 23 T cell receptor beta chains came from one sample sequenced in a study of breast tumors, draining lymph nodes, adjacent tissues. Breast cancer patients provided tissue from their axillary draining lymph nodes. MiXCR, applied by TCRdb to the multiplex PCR reads, yields one record per CDR3 protein. This sample carries some 140,000 distinct CDR3 sequences, 20% to 25% of them seen once, and the ten largest clones take about 2.2%. The specimen sequenced was axillary lymph node tissue. The receptor set was obtained from a female donor with breast cancer. Some clones in this sample may be carry-over from other donors' samples.

Concerning this clonotype: A much larger clone lies a single base off, so this may be a read error. The J gene is TRBJ2-7, the V gene TRBV19; 7 bases align to TRBD1. Per germline, CDR1 LNHDA and CDR2 SQIVND (reference sequence). The CDR3 loop spans 14 amino acids. The V gene end was trimmed by 4 bases and the J gene end by 6 bases; junction bases not matched to a gene: 9. DNA for the CDR3: TGTGCCAGTAGTACCACAGGGGAACCAGGCGAGCAGTACTTC. Its protein product is CASSTTGEPGEQYF.

This clonotype was found many times. The chain employs TRBV20-1 and TRBJ2-7; possibly TRBD1 or TRBD2 for D (7 bases each). The germline gives CDR1 DFQATT, CDR2 SNEGSKA (reference sequence). The CDR3 has 16 residues. Trimming shortened V by 5 bases and J by 0 bases, and 20 bases separated the two germline ends. The CDR3 loop is CSAEGGKGAFSYEQYF. CDR3 bases: TGCAGTGCTGAGGGGGGGAAGGGGGCCTTCTCCTACGAGCAGTACTTC.

This clonotype occurred many times. The J gene is TRBJ2-5, the V gene TRBV7-6; a weak D match, TRBD2 (5 bases). The ends were cut back, 0 bases at V and 5 bases at J, with 10 bases in the middle. The CDR3 loop spans 14 amino acids. Per germline, CDR1 SGHVS and CDR2 FNYEAQ. CDR3 bases: TGTGCCAGCAGCTTAGCTGGGCCGGGGGAGACCCAGTACTTC. Encoded protein: CASSLAGPGETQYF. Variable domain in full (rest from reference TRBV7-6 and TRBJ2-5): GAGVSQSPRYKVTKRGQDVALRCDPISGHVSLYWYRQALGQGPEFLTYFNYEAQQDKSGLPNDRFSAERPEGSISTLTIQRTEQRDSAMYRCASSLAGPGETQYFGPGTRLLVL.

This clonotype was counted at least ten times. The CDR3 coding sequence is TGTGCCAGCAGTGAAGAGGGGCTGGAGACCCAGTACTTC. This gives the protein CASSEEGLETQYF. J is TRBJ2-5 and V is TRBV2; D perhaps matches TRBD1 (5 bases). The germline CDR1 and CDR2 sequences are SNHLY and FYNNEI. This CDR3 is 13 amino acids long. V lost 1 base, J lost 5 bases, and 8 bases lay in between.

The chain uses TRBV11-2 and TRBJ1-2; weak D call: TRBD1 (6 bases). The CDR3 is 14 amino acids. CDR1 and CDR2 (germline): SGHAT, FQNNGV. Trimming removed 5 bases from V and 8 bases from J, with 18 bases in between. Written as DNA, the CDR3 is TGTGCCAGCAGCCCGACCGCAGGGGTTTACGGCTACACCTTC. As protein: CASSPTAGVYGYTF.

This clonotype was observed many times. The chain carries TRBV29-1 and TRBJ2-7; D ambiguous. This CDR3 is built from 13 residues. From germline, CDR1 is SQVTM and CDR2 ANQGSEA. V was shortened by 5 bases and J by 4 bases, with 15 bases between the two germline ends. CDR3 coding DNA: TGCAGCGTTCTGGGTGAAAGCTCGTACGAGCAGTACTTC. Its protein is CSVLGESSYEQYF.

Comment on this clonotype: Just one base apart from a much larger clone, this may be a read error. The chain is built from TRBV6-6 and TRBJ2-1; 11 bases fit TRBD2. Trimming cost V 4 bases and J 2 bases; bases outside gene matches: 16. The CDR3 spans 20 residues. Germline V gene lookup returns CDR1 MNHNY and CDR2 SVGAGI (reference sequence). The CDR3 sequence: CASSSPGPRLAGSPYNEQFF. CDR3 nucleotides: TGTGCCAGCAGTTCGCCGGGGCCAAGACTAGCGGGGAGCCCCTACAATGAGCAGTTCTTC.

This clonotype was counted ten times or more. The chain uses TRBV20-1 and TRBJ2-5; 7 positions agree with TRBD2. CDR3 length: 13 residues. CDR1 is DFQATT and CDR2 is SNEGSKA in the germline V gene (reference sequence). V shed 5 bases and J 1 base; nucleotides not matched to a gene: 4. The CDR3 loop is CSAPRLAQETQYF. The CDR3 DNA follows: TGCAGTGCTCCAAGACTAGCCCAAGAGACCCAGTACTTC.

This clonotype came up many times. The genes are TRBV20-1 and TRBJ2-3; TRBD2 agrees at 8 bases. The CDR3 totals 15 residues. Looked up from germline, CDR1 is DFQATT and CDR2 is SNEGSKA (reference sequence). The ends lost 6 bases at V and 3 bases at J; junction bases unmatched: 11. The CDR3 loop is CSAPDGGLGTDTQYF. DNA of the CDR3: TGCAGTGCCCCTGATGGGGGACTAGGGACAGATACGCAGTATTTT.

This clonotype occurred many times. The chain recombines TRBV12-3 or TRBV12-4 with TRBJ2-7, with D maybe TRBD2 (5 bases). The V and J ends lost 2 bases and 2 bases respectively, with 10 bases between them. This CDR3 has 14 residues. The CDR3 bases are TGTGCCAGCAGTTTACGGGGAATTGCCTACGAGCAGTACTTC. Protein: CASSLRGIAYEQYF.

Worth noting for this clonotype: Possible read error: a much larger clone is one base away. The chain employs TRBV5-1 and TRBJ2-1, with 11 bases aligning to TRBD1. V lost 4 bases and J lost 9; bases outside the gene matches: 9. The V gene's germline CDR1 is SGHRS and CDR2 YFSETQ. This CDR3 is built from 15 residues. For the CDR3, the DNA is TGCGCCAGCAGCCCCGGGGACAGGGGGAGGCTTGAGCAGTTCTTC. Translated: CASSPGDRGRLEQFF. The variable domain in full, completed from reference TRBV5-1 and TRBJ2-1, reads KAGVTQTPRYLIKTRGQQVTLSCSPISGHRSVSWYQQTPGQGLQFLFEYFSETQRNKGNFPGRFSGRQFSNSRSEMNVSTLELGDSALYLCASSPGDRGRLEQFFGPGTRLTVL.

This clonotype was counted only a few times. The chain is built from TRBV2 and TRBJ2-3; 12 nucleotides line up with TRBD1. The junction had 15 bases not matched to a gene; V was cut back by 11 bases and J by 0 bases. Germline assignment: CDR1 SNHLY and CDR2 FYNNEI. The CDR3 sequence is 18 residues long. CDR3 nucleotides: TGTGCCGCCCAGGCTGGGACAGGGGGCCTGAGGAGCACAGATACGCAGTATTTT. Residues: CAAQAGTGGLRSTDTQYF.

This clonotype was counted at least ten times. The chain combines TRBV20-1 with TRBJ2-1, with TRBD2 matching 8 bases. The CDR3 is made up of 11 amino acids. Germline V lookup: CDR1 DFQATT, CDR2 SNEGSKA (reference sequence). V lost 4 bases, J lost 15 bases, and 8 bases stayed unmatched. CDR3 loop: CSAKTREGGFF. The CDR3 DNA reads TGCAGTGCTAAAACACGGGAGGGCGGGTTCTTC.

Regarding this clonotype: Just one base apart from a much larger clone, this may be a read error. This chain joins TRBV2 and TRBJ2-5; the match to TRBD2 covers 7 bases. The V and J ends lost 2 bases and 7 bases, in that order; junction bases with no gene match: 10. There are 15 residues in the CDR3. In germline, CDR1 is SNHLY, CDR2 FYNNEI. The CDR3 protein is CASSETFQRGGTQYF. In DNA form, the CDR3 reads TGTGCCAGCAGTGAAACGTTCCAGCGGGGAGGGACCCAGTACTTC.

In this sample, this clonotype turned up many times. V usage is TRBV20-1 and J usage is TRBJ2-2, with D tentatively TRBD2 (5 bases). There are 15 residues in the CDR3. Per germline, CDR1 DFQATT and CDR2 SNEGSKA (reference sequence). Trimming shortened V by 0 bases and J by 4 bases, and 12 bases separated the two germline ends. This CDR3 is CSARDLSGSTGELFF. Written as DNA, the CDR3 is TGCAGTGCTAGAGATCTTTCGGGGAGCACCGGGGAGCTGTTTTTT.

This clonotype occurred many times. The rearrangement links TRBV20-1 to TRBJ2-7, with 13 bases that match TRBD2. V lost 5 bases and J lost 3; bases outside the gene matches: 16. Per the germline V gene, CDR1 is DFQATT and CDR2 is SNEGSKA (reference sequence). This CDR3 has 18 amino acids. This CDR3 is CSAGTSGRAQMGIYEQYF. The CDR3 coding sequence is TGCAGTGCTGGCACTAGCGGGAGGGCCCAGATGGGGATCTACGAGCAGTACTTC.

This clonotype was counted ten times or more. This chain uses TRBV20-1 with TRBJ2-3; D is perhaps TRBD1 (6 bases). Trimming took 2 bases from V and 3 from J, leaving 9 bases between them. CDR1 is DFQATT and CDR2 is SNEGSKA in the germline V gene (reference sequence). The CDR3 runs 13 residues. CDR3 protein: CSARPTGTDTQYF. CDR3 DNA sequence: TGCAGTGCTAGACCGACAGGTACAGATACGCAGTATTTT.

The gene calls are TRBV2 and TRBJ1-4; D gene unclear. Germline V gene lookup returns CDR1 SNHLY and CDR2 FYNNEI. V lost 10 bases and J 8 bases, leaving 11 bases between the germline ends. This CDR3 is built from 11 residues. Here the CDR3 DNA reads TGTGCCAACCAACAGAGGGAAAAACTGTTTTTT. Translation: CANQQREKLFF.

Details on this clonotype: Since a much larger clone is just one base distant, this may be a read error. This chain connects TRBV10-1 to TRBJ2-2, with D unresolved. Germline V gives CDR1 WNHNN, CDR2 SYGVQD (reference sequence). This CDR3 contains 14 residues. Here the CDR3 DNA reads TGCGCCAACAGTGTGGCCAGAGGCGCCGGGGAGCTGTTTTTT. This translates into CANSVARGAGELFF.

This clonotype was detected a few times. The chain joins TRBV18 to TRBJ2-2, with TRBD2 matching 12 bases. CDR1 and CDR2 (germline): KGHSH, LQKENI. V gave up 4 bases and J gave up 2 bases; unmatched junction bases: 5. The CDR3 runs to 17 residues. Here the CDR3 reads CASSLLAGGSNTGELFF. As DNA, the CDR3 is TGTGCCAGCTCACTACTAGCGGGGGGCTCCAACACCGGGGAGCTGTTTTTT.

As regards this clonotype: A much larger clone lies a single base off, so this may be a read error. In this CDR3 the conserved last residue, phenylalanine or tryptophan, is missing, so a read error is likely. The V and J genes are TRBV9 and TRBJ2-2, with D perhaps matching TRBD2 (6 bases). The CDR3 consists of 16 residues. Germline V CDR1 and CDR2: SGDLS, YYNGEE. The ends were cut back, 0 bases at V and 1 base at J, with 10 bases in the middle. The CDR3, as DNA: TGTGCCAGCAGCGTAGGAGGGCGGGGGAACACCGGGGAGCTGTTTCTT. This encodes CASSVGGRGNTGELFL.

The V gene is TRBV29-1, the J gene TRBJ1-2; a possible D gene is TRBD1 (6 bases). CDR3 size: 12 residues. V lost 3 bases and J lost 11, with 16 bases in between. The germline CDR1 and CDR2 sequences are SQVTM and ANQGSEA. The CDR3 DNA reads TGCAGCGTTGATAGTTTTGACAGGCGGTACACCTTC. This codes for CSVDSFDRRYTF.

There are a few counts of this clonotype. This chain links TRBV5-4 with TRBJ2-3; 13 nucleotides agree with TRBD2. Unmatched junction bases numbered 7, after V lost 4 bases and J lost 5 bases. CDR3 length: 16 residues. In germline, CDR1 is SGHNT, CDR2 YYREEE (reference sequence). CDR3 DNA: TGTGCCAGCAGCAAAGGACTAGCGGGAGTGGTAGATACGCAGTATTTT. This translates into CASSKGLAGVVDTQYF.